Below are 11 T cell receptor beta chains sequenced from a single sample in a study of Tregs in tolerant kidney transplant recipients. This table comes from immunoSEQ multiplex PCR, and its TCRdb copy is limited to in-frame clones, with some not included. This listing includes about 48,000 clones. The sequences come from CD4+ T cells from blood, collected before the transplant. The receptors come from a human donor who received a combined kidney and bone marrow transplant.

CDR3 in amino acids: CASSIGRNEQFF. CDR3 DNA, as far as it was read: TGTGCCAGTAGTATAGGTCGCAATGAG. The chain joins TRBV19 to TRBJ2-1, with D hard to call. Read coverage stops 3 residues before the CDR3 terminus; the germline J gene supplies the remainder. CDR1 LNHDA and CDR2 SQIVND come from the germline V gene (reference sequence). V was shortened by 1 base and J by 6 bases, with 4 bases between the two germline ends. The CDR3 extends over 12 amino acids.

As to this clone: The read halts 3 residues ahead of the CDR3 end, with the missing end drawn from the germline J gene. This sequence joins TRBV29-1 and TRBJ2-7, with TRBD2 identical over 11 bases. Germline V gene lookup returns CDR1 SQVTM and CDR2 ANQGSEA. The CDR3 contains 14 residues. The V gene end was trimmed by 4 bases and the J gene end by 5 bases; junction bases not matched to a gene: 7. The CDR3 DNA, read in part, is TGCAGCGTTGGCCAACTAGCGGGAGTCCACGAG. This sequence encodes CSVGQLAGVHE. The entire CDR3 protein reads CSVGQLAGVHEQYF.

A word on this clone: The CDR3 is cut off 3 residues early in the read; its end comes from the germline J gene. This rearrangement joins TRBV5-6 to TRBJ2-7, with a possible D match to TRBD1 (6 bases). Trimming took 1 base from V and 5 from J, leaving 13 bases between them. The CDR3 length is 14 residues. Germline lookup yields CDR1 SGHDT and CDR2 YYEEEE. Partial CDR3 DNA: TGTGCCAGCAGCTTGTTGGGCAGGGGCAACGAG. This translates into CASSLLGRGNE. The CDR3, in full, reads CASSLLGRGNEQYF. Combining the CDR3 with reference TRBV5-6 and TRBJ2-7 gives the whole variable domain DAGVTQSPTHLIKTRGQQVTLRCSPKSGHDTVSWYQQALGQGPQFIFQYYEEEERQRGNFPDRFSGHQFPNYSSELNVNALLLGDSALYLCASSLLGRGNEQYFGPGTRLTVT.

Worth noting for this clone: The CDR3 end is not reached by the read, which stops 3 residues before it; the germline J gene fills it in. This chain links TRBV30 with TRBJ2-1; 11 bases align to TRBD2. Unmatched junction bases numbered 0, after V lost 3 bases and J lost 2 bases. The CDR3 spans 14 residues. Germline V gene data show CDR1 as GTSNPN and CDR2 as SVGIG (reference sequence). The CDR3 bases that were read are TGTGCCTGGAGACTAGCGGGAGCCTACAATGAG. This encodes CAWRLAGAYNE. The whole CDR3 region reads CAWRLAGAYNEQFF.

Incomplete CDR3 DNA: TGTGCCAGCAGCTTATCTGCGGGGGGGGACATT. Its translation is CASSLSAGGDI. The whole CDR3 sequence reads CASSLSAGGDIQYF. The rearrangement joins TRBV7-9 to TRBJ2-4; TRBD2 matches at 9 bases. The read halts 3 residues ahead of the CDR3 end, with the missing end drawn from the germline J gene. This CDR3 has 14 amino acids. The V gene's germline CDR1 is SEHNR and CDR2 FQNEAQ (reference sequence). Trimming at V came to 2 bases and at J to 8 bases, leaving 4 bases not matched to a gene.

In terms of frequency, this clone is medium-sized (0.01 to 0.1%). The CDR3 loop reads CASSLAGGGNTIYF. CDR3 DNA, as far as it was read: TGCGCCAGCAGCTTGGCGGGTGGTGGAAACACC. The V call is TRBV5-1, the J call TRBJ1-3, with D hard to call. The read comes to an end 3 residues before the CDR3 does, leaving the germline J gene to fill in the end. The CDR3 is 14 amino acids. Germline V lookup: CDR1 SGHRS, CDR2 YFSETQ. The germline V and J ends were trimmed by 0 bases and 3 bases, with 7 bases remaining between them.

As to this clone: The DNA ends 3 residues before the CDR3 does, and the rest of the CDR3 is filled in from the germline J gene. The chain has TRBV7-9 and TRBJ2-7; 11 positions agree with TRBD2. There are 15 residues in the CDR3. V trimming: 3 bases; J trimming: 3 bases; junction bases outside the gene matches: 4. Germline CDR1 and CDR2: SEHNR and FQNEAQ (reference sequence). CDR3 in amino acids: CASSFLLAGVYEQYF. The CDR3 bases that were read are TGTGCCAGCAGCTTCTTACTAGCGGGAGTCTACGAG.

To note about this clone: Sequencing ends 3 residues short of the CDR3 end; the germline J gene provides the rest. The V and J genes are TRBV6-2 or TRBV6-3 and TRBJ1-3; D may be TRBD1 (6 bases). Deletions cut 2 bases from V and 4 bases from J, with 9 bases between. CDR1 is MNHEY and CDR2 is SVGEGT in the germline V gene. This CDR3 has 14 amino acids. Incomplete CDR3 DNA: TGTGCCAGCAGTTACGGGACACCAGGAAACACC. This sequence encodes CASSYGTPGNT. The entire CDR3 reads CASSYGTPGNTIYF.

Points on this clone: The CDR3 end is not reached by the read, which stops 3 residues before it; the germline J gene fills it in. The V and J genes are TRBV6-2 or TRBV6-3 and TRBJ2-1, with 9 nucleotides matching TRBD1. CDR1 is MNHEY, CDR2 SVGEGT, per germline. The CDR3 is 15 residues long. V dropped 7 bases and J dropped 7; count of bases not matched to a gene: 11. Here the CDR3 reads CASIPGGQGVNEQFF. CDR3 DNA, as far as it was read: TGTGCCAGCATCCCGGGGGGACAGGGCGTTAATGAG.

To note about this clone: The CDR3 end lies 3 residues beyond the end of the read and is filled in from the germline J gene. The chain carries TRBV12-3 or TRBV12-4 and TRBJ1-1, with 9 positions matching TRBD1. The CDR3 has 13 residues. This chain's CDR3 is CASSTRDRAYAFF. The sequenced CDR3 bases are TGTGCCAGCAGTACCCGGGACAGGGCTTAC.

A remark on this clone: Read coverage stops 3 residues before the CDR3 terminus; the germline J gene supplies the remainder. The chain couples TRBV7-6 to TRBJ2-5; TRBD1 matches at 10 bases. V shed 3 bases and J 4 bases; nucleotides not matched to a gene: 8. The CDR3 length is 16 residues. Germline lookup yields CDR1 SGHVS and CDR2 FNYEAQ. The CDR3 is CASSLLGTGDGETQYF. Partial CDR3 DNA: TGTGCCAGCAGCTTGCTAGGGACAGGGGATGGAGAGACC.